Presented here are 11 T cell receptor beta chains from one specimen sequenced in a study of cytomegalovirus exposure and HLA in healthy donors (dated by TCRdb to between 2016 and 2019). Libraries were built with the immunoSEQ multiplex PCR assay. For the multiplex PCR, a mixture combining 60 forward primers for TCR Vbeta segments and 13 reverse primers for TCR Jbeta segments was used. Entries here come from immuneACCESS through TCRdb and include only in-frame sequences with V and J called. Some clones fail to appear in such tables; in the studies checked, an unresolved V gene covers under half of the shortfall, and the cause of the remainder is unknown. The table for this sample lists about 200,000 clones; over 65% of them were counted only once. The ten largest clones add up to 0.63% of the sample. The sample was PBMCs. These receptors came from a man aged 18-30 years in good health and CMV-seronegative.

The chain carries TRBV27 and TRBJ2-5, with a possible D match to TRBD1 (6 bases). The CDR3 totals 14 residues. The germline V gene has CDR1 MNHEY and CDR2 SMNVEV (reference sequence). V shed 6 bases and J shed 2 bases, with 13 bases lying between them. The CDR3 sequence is CASRPTGRQETQYF. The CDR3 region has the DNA TGTGCCAGCAGACCTACAGGGAGACAAGAGACCCAGTACTTC.

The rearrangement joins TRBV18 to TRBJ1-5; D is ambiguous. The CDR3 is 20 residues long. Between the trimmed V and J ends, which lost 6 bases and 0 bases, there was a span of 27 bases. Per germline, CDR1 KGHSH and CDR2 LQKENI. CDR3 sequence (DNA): TGTGCCAGCTCCTCCTCTCTATCAGGCGCAGGAGGGAATAGCAATCAGCCCCAGCATTTT. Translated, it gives CASSSSLSGAGGNSNQPQHF.

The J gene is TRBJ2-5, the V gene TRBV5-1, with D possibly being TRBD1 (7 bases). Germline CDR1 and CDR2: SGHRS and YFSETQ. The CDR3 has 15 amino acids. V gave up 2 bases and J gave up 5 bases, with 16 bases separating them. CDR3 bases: TGCGCCAGCAGCTTCGGAGGGGGCGCGGGGGAGACCCAGTACTTC. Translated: CASSFGGGAGETQYF.

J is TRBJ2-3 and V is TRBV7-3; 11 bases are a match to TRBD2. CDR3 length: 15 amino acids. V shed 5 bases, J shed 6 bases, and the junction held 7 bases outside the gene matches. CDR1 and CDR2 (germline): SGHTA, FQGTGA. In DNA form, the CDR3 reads TGTGCCAGCAGCCTTCAACTAGCGGGAGCGGATACGCAGTATTTT. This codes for CASSLQLAGADTQYF.

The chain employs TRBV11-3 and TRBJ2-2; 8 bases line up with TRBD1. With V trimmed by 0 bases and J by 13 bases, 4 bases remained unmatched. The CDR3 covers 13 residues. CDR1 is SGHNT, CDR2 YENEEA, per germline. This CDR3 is CASSLDPGGGLFF. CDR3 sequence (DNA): TGTGCCAGCAGCTTAGATCCAGGGGGCGGGCTGTTTTTT.

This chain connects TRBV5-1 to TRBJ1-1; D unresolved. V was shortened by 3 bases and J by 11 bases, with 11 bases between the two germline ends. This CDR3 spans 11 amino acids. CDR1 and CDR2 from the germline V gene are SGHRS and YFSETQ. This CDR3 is CASSSGIQAFF. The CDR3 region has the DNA TGCGCCAGCAGCTCCGGGATCCAGGCTTTCTTT.

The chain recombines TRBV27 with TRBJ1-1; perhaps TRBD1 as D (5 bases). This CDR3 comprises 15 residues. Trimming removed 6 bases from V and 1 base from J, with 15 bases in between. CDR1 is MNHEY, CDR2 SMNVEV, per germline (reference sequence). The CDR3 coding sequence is TGTGCCAGCAGACCTCCGGGACTGCCGAACACTGAAGCTTTCTTT. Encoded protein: CASRPPGLPNTEAFF.

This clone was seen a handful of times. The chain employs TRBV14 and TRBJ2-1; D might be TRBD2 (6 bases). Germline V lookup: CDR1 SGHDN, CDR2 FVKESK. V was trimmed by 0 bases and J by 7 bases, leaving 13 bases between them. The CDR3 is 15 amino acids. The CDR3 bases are TGTGCCAGCAGCCAAGATCGTCCGGGGAGGAATGAGCAGTTCTTC. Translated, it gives CASSQDRPGRNEQFF.

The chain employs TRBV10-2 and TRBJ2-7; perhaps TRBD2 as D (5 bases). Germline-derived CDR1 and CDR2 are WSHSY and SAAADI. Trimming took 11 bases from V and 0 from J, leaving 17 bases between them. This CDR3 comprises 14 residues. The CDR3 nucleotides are TGCGCCGGAGCGTCGCGGCGGGCCTCCTACGAGCAGTACTTC. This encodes CAGASRRASYEQYF.

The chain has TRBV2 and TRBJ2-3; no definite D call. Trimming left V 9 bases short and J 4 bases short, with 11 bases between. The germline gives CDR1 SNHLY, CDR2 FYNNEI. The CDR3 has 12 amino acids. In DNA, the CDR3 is TGTGCCAGTGCTCTAGAGTCAGATACGCAGTATTTT. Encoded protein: CASALESDTQYF.

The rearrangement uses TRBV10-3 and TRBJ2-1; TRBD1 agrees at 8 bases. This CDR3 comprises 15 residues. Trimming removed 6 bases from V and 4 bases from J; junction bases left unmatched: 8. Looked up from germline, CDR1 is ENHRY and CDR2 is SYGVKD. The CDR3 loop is CAISSIGTGYNEQFF. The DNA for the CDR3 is TGTGCCATCAGCTCAATCGGGACAGGTTACAATGAGCAGTTCTTC.